This TCR beta chain was captured in a study of T cells in Graves' hyperthyroidism and ophthalmopathy. The CDR3 loop spans 14 amino acids. Trimming removed 5 bases from V and 0 bases from J, with 11 bases in between. Germline V gene data show CDR1 as SEHNR and CDR2 as FQNEAQ (reference sequence). Absent ophthalmopathy progression within 18 months defined stable Graves' hyperthyroidism. Authors of the study amplified TCR beta CDR3 regions from RNA transcripts. HTBI primers drove first-round RT-PCR of the TCR CDR3. TCRdb fed the multiplex PCR reads into MiXCR, producing one record per CDR3 protein. In the table there are approximately 400,000 distinct CDR3 sequences, roughly 25% of which are singletons.

Sequencing used blood. V and J are TRBV7-9 and TRBJ2-7, with D perhaps matching TRBD1 (6 bases). The sequence was collected from a man aged 50-59 years with Graves' hyperthyroidism. The CDR3 DNA is TGTGCCAGCAGCAGGGGGTCCCCCTCCTACGAGCAGTACTTC. It codes for CASSRGSPSYEQYF.